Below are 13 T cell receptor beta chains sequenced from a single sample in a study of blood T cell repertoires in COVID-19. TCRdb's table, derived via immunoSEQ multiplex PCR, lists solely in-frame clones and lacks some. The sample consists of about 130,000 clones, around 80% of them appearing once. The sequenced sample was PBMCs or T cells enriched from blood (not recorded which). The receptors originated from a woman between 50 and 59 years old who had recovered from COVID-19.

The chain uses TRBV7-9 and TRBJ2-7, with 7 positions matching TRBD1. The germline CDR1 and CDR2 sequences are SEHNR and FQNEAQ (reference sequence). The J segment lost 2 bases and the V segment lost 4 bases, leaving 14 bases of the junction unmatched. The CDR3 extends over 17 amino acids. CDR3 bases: TGTGCCAGCAGCTCATCGCATCCAAGACAGGGAACCTACGAGCAGTACTTC. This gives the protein CASSSSHPRQGTYEQYF. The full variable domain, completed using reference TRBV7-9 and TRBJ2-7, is DTGVSQNPRHKITKRGQNVTFRCDPISEHNRLYWYRQTLGQGPEFLTYFQNEAQLEKSRLLSDRFSAERPKGSFSTLEIQRTEQGDSAMYLCASSSSHPRQGTYEQYFGPGTRLTVT.

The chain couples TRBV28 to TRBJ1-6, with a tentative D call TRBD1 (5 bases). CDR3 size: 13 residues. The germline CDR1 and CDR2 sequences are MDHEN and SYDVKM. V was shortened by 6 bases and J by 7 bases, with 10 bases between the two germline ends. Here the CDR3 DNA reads TGTGCCAGCAGCCCGCAGGGAAATTCACCCCTCCACTTT. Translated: CASSPQGNSPLHF.

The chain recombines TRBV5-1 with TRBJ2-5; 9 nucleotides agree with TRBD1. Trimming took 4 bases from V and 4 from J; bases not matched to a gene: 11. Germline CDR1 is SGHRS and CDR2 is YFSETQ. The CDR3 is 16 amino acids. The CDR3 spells CASSPGDRAGGETQYF. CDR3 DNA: TGCGCCAGCAGCCCTGGGGACAGGGCCGGAGGAGAGACCCAGTACTTC.

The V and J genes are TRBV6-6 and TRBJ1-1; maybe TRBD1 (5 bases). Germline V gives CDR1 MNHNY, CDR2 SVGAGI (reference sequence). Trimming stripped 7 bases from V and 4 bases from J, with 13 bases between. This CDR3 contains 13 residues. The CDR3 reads CASMRQGGTEAFF. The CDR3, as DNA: TGTGCCAGCATGCGTCAGGGAGGCACTGAAGCTTTCTTT.

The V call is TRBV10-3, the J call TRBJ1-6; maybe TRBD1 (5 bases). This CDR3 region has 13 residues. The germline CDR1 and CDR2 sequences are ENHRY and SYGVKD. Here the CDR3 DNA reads TGTGGAACAGGCCTTTCTAGTAATTCACCCCTCCACTTT. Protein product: CGTGLSSNSPLHF.

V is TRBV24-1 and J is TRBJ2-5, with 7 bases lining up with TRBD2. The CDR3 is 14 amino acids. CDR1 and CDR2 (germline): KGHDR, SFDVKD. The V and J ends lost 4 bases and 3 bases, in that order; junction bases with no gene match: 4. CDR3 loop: CATSEGLAEETQYF. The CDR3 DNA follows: TGTGCCACCAGTGAGGGTCTAGCGGAAGAGACCCAGTACTTC.

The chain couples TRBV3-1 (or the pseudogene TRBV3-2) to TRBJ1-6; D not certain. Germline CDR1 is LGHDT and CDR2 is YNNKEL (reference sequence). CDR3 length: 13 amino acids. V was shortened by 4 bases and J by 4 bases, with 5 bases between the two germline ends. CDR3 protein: CASSLSYNSPLHF. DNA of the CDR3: TGTGCCAGCAGCCTCAGTTATAATTCACCCCTCCACTTT.

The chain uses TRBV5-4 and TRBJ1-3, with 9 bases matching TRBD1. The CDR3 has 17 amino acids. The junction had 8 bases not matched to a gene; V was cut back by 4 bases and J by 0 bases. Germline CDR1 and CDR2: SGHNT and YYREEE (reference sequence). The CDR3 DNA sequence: TGTGCCAGCAGCCCCGGGACAGGGAGAACCTCTGGAAACACCATATATTTT. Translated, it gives CASSPGTGRTSGNTIYF.

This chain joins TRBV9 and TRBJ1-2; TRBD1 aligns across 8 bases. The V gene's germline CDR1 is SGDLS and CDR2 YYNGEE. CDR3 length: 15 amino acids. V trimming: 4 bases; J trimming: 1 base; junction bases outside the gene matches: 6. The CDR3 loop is CASSPRDRINYGYTF. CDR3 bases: TGTGCCAGCAGCCCCCGGGACAGGATTAACTATGGCTACACCTTC.

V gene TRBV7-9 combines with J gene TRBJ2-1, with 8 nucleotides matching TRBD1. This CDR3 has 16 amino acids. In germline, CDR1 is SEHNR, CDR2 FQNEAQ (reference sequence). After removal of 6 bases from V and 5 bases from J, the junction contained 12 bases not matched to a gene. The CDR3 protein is CASRKASGGRDNEQFF. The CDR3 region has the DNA TGTGCCAGCAGAAAAGCTTCAGGGGGCCGGGACAATGAGCAGTTCTTC.

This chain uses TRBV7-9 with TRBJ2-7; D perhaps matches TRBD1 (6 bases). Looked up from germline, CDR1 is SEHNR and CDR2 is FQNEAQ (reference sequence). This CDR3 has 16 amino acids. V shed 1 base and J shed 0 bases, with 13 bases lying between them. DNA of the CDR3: TGTGCCAGCAGCTTAGTCACAGGGTTGTCCTCCTACGAGCAGTACTTC. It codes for CASSLVTGLSSYEQYF.

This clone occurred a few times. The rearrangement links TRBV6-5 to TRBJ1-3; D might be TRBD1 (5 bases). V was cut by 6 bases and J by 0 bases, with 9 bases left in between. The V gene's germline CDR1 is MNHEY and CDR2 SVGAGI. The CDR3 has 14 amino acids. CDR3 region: CASRGGDSGNTIYF. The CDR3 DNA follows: TGTGCCAGCAGGGGAGGGGACTCTGGAAACACCATATATTTT.

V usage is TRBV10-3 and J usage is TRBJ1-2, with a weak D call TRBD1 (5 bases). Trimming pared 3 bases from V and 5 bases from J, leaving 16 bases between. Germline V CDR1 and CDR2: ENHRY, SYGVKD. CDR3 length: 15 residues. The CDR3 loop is CAISDTGGIDYGYTF. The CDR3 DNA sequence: TGTGCCATCAGTGATACCGGGGGGATAGATTATGGCTACACCTTC.